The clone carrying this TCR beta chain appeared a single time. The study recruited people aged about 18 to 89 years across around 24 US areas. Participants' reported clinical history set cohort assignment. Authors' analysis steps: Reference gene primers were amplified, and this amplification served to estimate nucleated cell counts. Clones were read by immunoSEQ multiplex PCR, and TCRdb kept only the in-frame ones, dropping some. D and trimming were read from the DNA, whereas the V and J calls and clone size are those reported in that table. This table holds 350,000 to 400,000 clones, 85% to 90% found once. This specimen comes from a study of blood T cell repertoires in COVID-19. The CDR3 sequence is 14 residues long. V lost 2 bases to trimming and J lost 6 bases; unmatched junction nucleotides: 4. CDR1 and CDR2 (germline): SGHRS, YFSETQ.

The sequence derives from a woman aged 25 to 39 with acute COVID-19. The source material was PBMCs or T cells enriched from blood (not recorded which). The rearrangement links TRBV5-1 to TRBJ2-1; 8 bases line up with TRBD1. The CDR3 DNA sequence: TGCGCCAGCAGCTTTATAACAGGGGGCAATGAGCAGTTCTTC. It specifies CASSFITGGNEQFF.